Detailed here is one T cell receptor (beta chain). This clone was observed a single time. Its antigen is not yet known. No much larger clone is present one base from it, and per-base qualities are unavailable. V is shortened by 3 bases, J by 0 bases, and the region joining them spans 13 bases. The germline V gene encodes CDR1 SGHRS and CDR2 YFSETQ. Its CDR3 holds 16 amino acids, cysteine through phenylalanine. Only the CDR3 portion is preserved as DNA: 48 bases, with reading frame beginning at the first base. This sample stems from a study of lymphopenia after photon versus proton radiotherapy (dated by TCRdb to about 2019). Looking at the study overall: The immunological effects of photon versus proton radiation therapy were compared in patients with gastrointestinal tumors who developed high-grade lymphopenia. The 15 to 25 patients in the cohort had gastrointestinal tumors, were treated with either photon or proton therapy, and subsequently developed lymphopenia. The goal of the study was to characterize the differences between the two radiation modalities in how they affect the immune system.

On the study overall, not on this receptor specifically: The survival association was assessed only in patients who died, and better survival with proton therapy was presented by the authors as a possibility rather than a demonstrated result. Proton-treated patients stayed relatively stable during treatment, while photon-treated patients lost naive T cells and TCR diversity and gained effector/memory populations. Across the cohort, an inverse correlation was found between a larger post-nadir drop in TCR diversity and overall survival time among patients who died. After the lymphocyte count nadir, photon-treated repertoires showed oligoclonal expansion, especially of CD8+ Temra cells, which drove the drop in diversity.

The receptor library was made with the immunoSEQ multiplex PCR assay. Alongside multiparametric flow cytometry, deep sequencing of rearranged TCR beta loci was used to profile the T cell repertoires. TCRdb provides this immuneACCESS table in a form limited to in-frame rearrangements. Some clones are lacking; in checked studies, under half of them reflect an unresolved V gene, and why the rest are absent is not known. Present in this sample are about 70,000 clones, approximately 90% of which were seen just once. The ten largest make up over 2% of the sample. Source: peripheral blood, taken from a patient treated with photon-based radiotherapy. The rearranged segments are TRBV5-1 and TRBJ2-1, with the D assignment possibly TRBD1 or TRBD2, given 5 matching bases for each. The source is a woman in her forties with cholangiocarcinoma. The CDR3 loop reads CASSSWSGSSYNEQFF. The DNA sequence follows: TGCGCCAGCAGCTCGTGGTCAGGGAGCTCCTACAATGAGCAGTTCTTC.